This is a list of T cell receptor beta chains from one sample in a study of graft-versus-host responses after intestinal transplantation. Generated by immunoSEQ multiplex PCR, the TCRdb table keeps only in-frame clones and is missing some. The sample shows roughly 110,000 clones, approximately 86% of them seen only once. Which antigens these TCRs recognize remains unknown. The sample here was unstimulated CD4+ T cells sorted from spleen or lymph node cells, taken before transplant. Receptor source: a human donor who was the organ donor for an intestinal transplant. Both conserved end residues are part of each CDR3. The order of the fields is J gene, D gene, clone size, V gene, CDR3 protein, CDR3 DNA. The D gene is left open where the match is weak. The listing skips clone size in some rows; elsewhere it reads once, few, many or a size class.

j_call: TRBJ2-7
d_call: TRBD2
clone_size: .
v_call: TRBV13
cdr3_aa: CASSILAGATYEQYF
cdr3_nt: TGTGCCAGCAGCATACTAGCGGGGGCTACCTACGAGCAGTACTTC

j_call: TRBJ1-1
d_call: .
clone_size: once
v_call: TRBV5-1
cdr3_aa: CASSLASTRANTEAFF
cdr3_nt: TGCGCCAGCAGCTTGGCCTCTACACGGGCTAACACTGAAGCTTTCTTT

j_call: TRBJ2-3
d_call: .
clone_size: .
v_call: TRBV6-5
cdr3_aa: CASSLRDGADTQYF
cdr3_nt: TGTGCCAGCAGTCTAAGGGACGGCGCAGATACGCAGTATTTT

j_call: TRBJ1-2
d_call: .
clone_size: few
v_call: TRBV11-3
cdr3_aa: CASSLGNGGDGYTF
cdr3_nt: TGTGCCAGCAGCTTGGGGAACGGGGGAGATGGCTACACCTTC

j_call: TRBJ1-5
d_call: TRBD1
clone_size: .
v_call: TRBV6-1
cdr3_aa: CASGRGTGFNQPQHF
cdr3_nt: TGTGCCAGTGGCCGCGGGACAGGCTTCAATCAGCCCCAGCATTTT

j_call: TRBJ2-3
d_call: TRBD1
clone_size: .
v_call: TRBV6-4
cdr3_aa: CASSQGARTDTQYF
cdr3_nt: TGTGCCAGCAGTCAGGGGGCACGTACAGATACGCAGTATTTT

j_call: TRBJ1-1
d_call: TRBD1
clone_size: .
v_call: TRBV7-2
cdr3_aa: CASSLVPQGVGAEAFF
cdr3_nt: TGTGCCAGCAGCTTAGTACCCCAGGGGGTCGGAGCTGAAGCTTTCTTT

j_call: TRBJ2-2
d_call: .
clone_size: .
v_call: TRBV9
cdr3_aa: CASSVGHRDTGELFF
cdr3_nt: TGTGCCAGCAGCGTAGGCCACCGAGACACCGGGGAGCTGTTTTTT

j_call: TRBJ2-3
d_call: TRBD2
clone_size: .
v_call: TRBV4-1
cdr3_aa: CASSQAPSGVTTDTQYF
cdr3_nt: TGCGCCAGCAGCCAAGCCCCTAGCGGGGTTACCACAGATACGCAGTATTTT

j_call: TRBJ1-3
d_call: .
clone_size: .
v_call: TRBV30
cdr3_aa: CAWSGRTSSGNTIYF
cdr3_nt: TGTGCCTGGAGTGGACGGACCTCCTCTGGAAACACCATATATTTT

j_call: TRBJ2-7
d_call: TRBD1
clone_size: .
v_call: TRBV5-1
cdr3_aa: CASRQGGGDEQYF
cdr3_nt: TGCGCCAGCCGACAGGGGGGAGGAGACGAGCAGTACTTC

j_call: TRBJ2-6
d_call: .
clone_size: .
v_call: TRBV19
cdr3_aa: CASSLRANVLTF
cdr3_nt: TGTGCCAGTAGTCTCCGGGCCAACGTCCTGACTTTC

j_call: TRBJ1-1
d_call: .
clone_size: .
v_call: TRBV5-1
cdr3_aa: CASRPGTGSTEAFF
cdr3_nt: TGCGCCAGCAGGCCAGGAACCGGGAGCACTGAAGCTTTCTTT

j_call: TRBJ1-1
d_call: .
clone_size: .
v_call: TRBV2
cdr3_aa: CASTKNPVGGAMNTEAFF
cdr3_nt: TGTGCCAGCACCAAAAACCCCGTCGGGGGGGCCATGAACACTGAAGCTTTCTTT

j_call: TRBJ1-1
d_call: TRBD1
clone_size: .
v_call: TRBV19
cdr3_aa: CASSAPRQGLNTEAFF
cdr3_nt: TGTGCCAGTAGTGCGCCCAGACAGGGACTGAACACTGAAGCTTTCTTT

j_call: TRBJ2-5
d_call: .
clone_size: .
v_call: TRBV11-2
cdr3_aa: CASSLGPMETQYF
cdr3_nt: TGTGCCAGCAGCTTAGGACCTATGGAGACCCAGTACTTC

j_call: TRBJ2-1
d_call: TRBD1
clone_size: .
v_call: TRBV6-1
cdr3_aa: CASSHEGVTGPPFF
cdr3_nt: TGTGCCAGCAGCCACGAAGGGGTGACAGGGCCTCCGTTCTTC

j_call: TRBJ2-2
d_call: TRBD2
clone_size: .
v_call: TRBV23-1
cdr3_aa: CASSPFGSGKLAGTGELFF
cdr3_nt: TGCGCCAGCAGTCCCTTCGGCAGCGGGAAGCTGGCTGGCACCGGGGAGCTGTTTTTT

j_call: TRBJ1-1
d_call: .
clone_size: .
v_call: TRBV5-6
cdr3_aa: CASSLARDEAFF
cdr3_nt: TGTGCCAGCAGCTTGGCCCGAGATGAAGCTTTCTTT

j_call: TRBJ1-5
d_call: .
clone_size: .
v_call: TRBV4-1
cdr3_aa: CASSQEHRTQPQHF
cdr3_nt: TGCGCCAGCAGCCAAGAACACAGGACTCAGCCCCAGCATTTT

j_call: TRBJ2-2
d_call: TRBD1
clone_size: .
v_call: TRBV7-3
cdr3_aa: CASSLGTANTGELFF
cdr3_nt: TGTGCCAGCAGCTTAGGGACAGCGAACACCGGGGAGCTGTTTTTT

j_call: TRBJ2-7
d_call: TRBD1
clone_size: .
v_call: TRBV5-4
cdr3_aa: CASSWGQGDYEQYF
cdr3_nt: TGTGCCAGCAGCTGGGGACAGGGGGACTACGAGCAGTACTTC

j_call: TRBJ1-2
d_call: TRBD1
clone_size: .
v_call: TRBV11-2
cdr3_aa: CASTRDRDHGYTF
cdr3_nt: TGTGCCAGCACACGGGACAGGGACCATGGCTACACCTTC

j_call: TRBJ1-2
d_call: TRBD1
clone_size: few
v_call: TRBV6-1
cdr3_aa: CASSYRDRRGGYTF
cdr3_nt: TGTGCCAGCAGTTATCGGGACAGGCGGGGCGGCTACACCTTC

j_call: TRBJ2-1
d_call: .
clone_size: .
v_call: TRBV5-4
cdr3_aa: CASSRTPSEQFF
cdr3_nt: TGTGCCAGCAGCCGCACACCGTCGGAGCAGTTCTTC

j_call: TRBJ2-2
d_call: .
clone_size: .
v_call: TRBV11-3
cdr3_aa: CASSYGHTGELFF
cdr3_nt: TGTGCCAGCAGCTACGGGCACACCGGGGAGCTGTTTTTT

j_call: TRBJ2-2
d_call: TRBD2
clone_size: .
v_call: TRBV7-2
cdr3_aa: CASSSLAANTGELFF
cdr3_nt: TGTGCCAGCAGCTCCCTAGCGGCGAACACCGGGGAGCTGTTTTTT

j_call: TRBJ2-3
d_call: TRBD2
clone_size: .
v_call: TRBV7-2
cdr3_aa: CASSFSGGVFTDTQYF
cdr3_nt: TGTGCCAGCAGCTTTAGCGGGGGGGTTTTTACAGATACGCAGTATTTT

j_call: TRBJ1-1
d_call: .
clone_size: .
v_call: TRBV12-5
cdr3_aa: CASGNTEAFF
cdr3_nt: TGTGCTAGTGGAAACACTGAAGCTTTCTTT

j_call: TRBJ1-2
d_call: TRBD1
clone_size: few
v_call: TRBV5-6
cdr3_aa: CASSPGQGIHGYTF
cdr3_nt: TGTGCCAGCAGCCCAGGACAGGGGATTCATGGCTACACCTTC

j_call: TRBJ1-2
d_call: .
clone_size: .
v_call: TRBV4-2
cdr3_aa: CASSQAGNGYTF
cdr3_nt: TGTGCCAGCAGCCAAGCAGGGAATGGCTACACCTTC

j_call: TRBJ2-3
d_call: .
clone_size: .
v_call: TRBV5-1
cdr3_aa: CASSTGDTQYF
cdr3_nt: TGCGCCAGCAGCACGGGAGATACGCAGTATTTT

j_call: TRBJ1-1
d_call: TRBD1
clone_size: .
v_call: TRBV7-8
cdr3_aa: CASSSRQGLEAFF
cdr3_nt: TGTGCCAGCAGCTCTAGACAGGGGCTTGAAGCTTTCTTT

j_call: TRBJ1-1
d_call: TRBD1
clone_size: few
v_call: TRBV29-1
cdr3_aa: CSGGRGLNTEAFF
cdr3_nt: TGCAGCGGTGGCAGGGGGCTGAACACTGAAGCTTTCTTT

j_call: TRBJ2-1
d_call: .
clone_size: .
v_call: TRBV6-5
cdr3_aa: CASSGTDQGNEQFF
cdr3_nt: TGTGCCAGCAGCGGGACTGACCAAGGCAATGAGCAGTTCTTC

j_call: TRBJ2-2
d_call: .
clone_size: .
v_call: TRBV14
cdr3_aa: CASSQGVENTGELFF
cdr3_nt: TGTGCCAGCAGCCAAGGTGTGGAGAACACCGGGGAGCTGTTTTTT